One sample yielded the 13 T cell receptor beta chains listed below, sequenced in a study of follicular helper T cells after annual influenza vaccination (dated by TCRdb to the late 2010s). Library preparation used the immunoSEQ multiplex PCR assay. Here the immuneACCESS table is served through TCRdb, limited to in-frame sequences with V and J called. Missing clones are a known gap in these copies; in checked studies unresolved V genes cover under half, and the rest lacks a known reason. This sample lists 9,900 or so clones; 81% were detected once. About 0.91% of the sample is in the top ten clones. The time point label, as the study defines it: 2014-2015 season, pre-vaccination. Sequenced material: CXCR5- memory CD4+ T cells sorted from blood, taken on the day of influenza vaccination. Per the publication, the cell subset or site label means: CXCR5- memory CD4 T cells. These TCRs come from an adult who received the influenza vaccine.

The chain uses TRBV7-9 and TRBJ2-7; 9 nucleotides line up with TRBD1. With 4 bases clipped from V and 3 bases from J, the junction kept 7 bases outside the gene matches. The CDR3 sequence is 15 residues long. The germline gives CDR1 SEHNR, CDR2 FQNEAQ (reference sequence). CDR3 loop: CASSWPGQGYYEQYF. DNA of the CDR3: TGTGCCAGCAGCTGGCCGGGACAGGGATACTACGAGCAGTACTTC.

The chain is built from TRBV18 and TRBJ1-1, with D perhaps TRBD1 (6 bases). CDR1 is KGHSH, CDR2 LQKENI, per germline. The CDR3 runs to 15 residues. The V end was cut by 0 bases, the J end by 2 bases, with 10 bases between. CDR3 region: CASSPPSRGNTEAFF. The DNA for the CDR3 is TGTGCCAGCTCACCACCGAGCAGGGGTAACACTGAAGCTTTCTTT.

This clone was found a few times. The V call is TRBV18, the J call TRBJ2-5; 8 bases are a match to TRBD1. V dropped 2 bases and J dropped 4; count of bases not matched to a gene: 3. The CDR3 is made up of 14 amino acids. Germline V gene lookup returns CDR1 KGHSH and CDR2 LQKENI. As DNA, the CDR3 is TGTGCCAGCTCACCATCCGACAGGGGAGAGACCCAGTACTTC. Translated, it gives CASSPSDRGETQYF.

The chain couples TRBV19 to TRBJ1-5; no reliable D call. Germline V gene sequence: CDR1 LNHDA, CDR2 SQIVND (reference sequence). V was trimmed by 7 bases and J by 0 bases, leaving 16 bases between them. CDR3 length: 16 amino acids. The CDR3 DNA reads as TGTGCCAGTACCTTACAGCCGGGCCTTAGCAATCAGCCCCAGCATTTT. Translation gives CASTLQPGLSNQPQHF.

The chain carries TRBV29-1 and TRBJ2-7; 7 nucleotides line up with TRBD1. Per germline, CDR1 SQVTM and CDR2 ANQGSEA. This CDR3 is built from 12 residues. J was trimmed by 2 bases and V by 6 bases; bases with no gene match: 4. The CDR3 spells CSVGDSTYEQYF. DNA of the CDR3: TGCAGCGTCGGGGACAGCACCTACGAGCAGTACTTC.

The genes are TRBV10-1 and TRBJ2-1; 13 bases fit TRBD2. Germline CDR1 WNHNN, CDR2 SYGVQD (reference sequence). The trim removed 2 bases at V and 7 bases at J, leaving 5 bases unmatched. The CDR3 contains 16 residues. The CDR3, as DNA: TGCGCCAGCAGTGAGCTCGGGACTAGCGGGAAGAATGAGCAGTTCTTC. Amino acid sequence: CASSELGTSGKNEQFF.

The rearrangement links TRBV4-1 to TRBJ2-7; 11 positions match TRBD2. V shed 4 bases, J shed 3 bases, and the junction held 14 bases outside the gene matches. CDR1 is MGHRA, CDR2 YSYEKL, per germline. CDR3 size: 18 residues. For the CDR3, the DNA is TGCGCCAGCAGCCCCACAACCGCCCGACTAGCGGGACACTACGAGCAGTACTTC. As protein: CASSPTTARLAGHYEQYF.

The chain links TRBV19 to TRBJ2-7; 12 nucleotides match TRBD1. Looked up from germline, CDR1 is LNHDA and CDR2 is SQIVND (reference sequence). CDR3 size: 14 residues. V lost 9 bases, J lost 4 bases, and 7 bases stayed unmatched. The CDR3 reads CASGPGQGAYEQYF. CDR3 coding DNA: TGTGCCAGCGGACCGGGACAGGGGGCGTACGAGCAGTACTTC.

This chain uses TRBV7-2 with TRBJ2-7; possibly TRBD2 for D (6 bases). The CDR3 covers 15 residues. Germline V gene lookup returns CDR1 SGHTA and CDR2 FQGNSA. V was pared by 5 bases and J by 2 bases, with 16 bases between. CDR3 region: CASSPGTWGTYEQYF. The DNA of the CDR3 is TGTGCCAGCAGCCCCGGGACTTGGGGCACCTACGAGCAGTACTTC.

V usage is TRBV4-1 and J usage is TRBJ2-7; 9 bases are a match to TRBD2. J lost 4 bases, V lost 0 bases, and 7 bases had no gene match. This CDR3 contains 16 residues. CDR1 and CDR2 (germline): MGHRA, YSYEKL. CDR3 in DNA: TGCGCCAGCAGCCAAGATTTTTCTAGCGGGACTTACGAGCAGTACTTC. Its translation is CASSQDFSSGTYEQYF.

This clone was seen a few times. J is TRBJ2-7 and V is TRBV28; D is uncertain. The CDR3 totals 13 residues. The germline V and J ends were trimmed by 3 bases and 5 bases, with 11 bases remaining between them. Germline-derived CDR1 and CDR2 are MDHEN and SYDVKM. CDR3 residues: CASSFPRLNEQYF. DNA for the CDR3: TGTGCCAGCAGTTTCCCCCGATTAAACGAGCAGTACTTC.

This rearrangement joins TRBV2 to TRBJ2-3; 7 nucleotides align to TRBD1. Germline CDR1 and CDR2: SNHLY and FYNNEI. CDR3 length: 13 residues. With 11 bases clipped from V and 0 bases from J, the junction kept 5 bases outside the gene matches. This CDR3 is CAGSGQSTDTQYF. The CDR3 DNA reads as TGTGCCGGGTCGGGACAGAGCACAGATACGCAGTATTTT.

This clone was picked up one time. The CDR3 protein is CASSLLSGTLVDNEQFF. The DNA of the CDR3 is TGTGCCAGCAGTTTATTATCAGGGACGCTGGTGGACAATGAGCAGTTCTTC. V is TRBV28 and J is TRBJ2-1; D is perhaps TRBD1 or TRBD2 (5 bases each). Between the trimmed V and J ends, which lost 1 base and 5 bases, there was a span of 18 bases. Germline assignment: CDR1 MDHEN and CDR2 SYDVKM. This CDR3 comprises 17 residues. Full variable domain (outside the CDR3, taken from reference TRBV28 and TRBJ2-1): DVKVTQSSRYLVKRTGEKVFLECVQDMDHENMFWYRQDPGLGLRLIYFSYDVKMKEKGDIPEGYSVSREKKERFSLILESASTNQTSMYLCASSLLSGTLVDNEQFFGPGTRLTVL.